This T cell receptor (beta chain) was documented in a study of T cell repertoires in cytomegalovirus infection. Across the whole study: Peptides in the study included HLA-C-restricted and HLA-B-restricted CMV epitopes. Matching HLA type and CMV infection were both indicated by public TCR beta signatures. Whole-study results and caveats: There were carriers of CMV plus the relevant HLA, and cumulative public TCR beta family frequency identified them. HLA-C-restricted CMV clonotypes gave the most frequent clonotype in two of eight donors.

Points on this clonotype: Its antigen remains unidentified.

With 7 bases removed from V and 3 bases from J, the gap between germline ends came to 8 bases. Germline V gene sequence: CDR1 SNHLY, CDR2 FYNNEI. There are 12 residues in the CDR3. One entry per CDR3 protein results from TCRdb running MiXCR on the reads. This sample carries about a million distinct CDR3 sequences, about a third of them seen once, and the ten largest clones take about an eighth. The sequence came from a human donor in good health (CMV status not recorded). Some clones in this sample may be carry-over from other donors' samples. This sample comprised cultured CD8+ T cells from PBMCs, obtained from culture after CMV antigen stimulation. This chain links TRBV2 with TRBJ2-3, with D unclear. The CDR3 spells CASTVETDTQYF. DNA of the CDR3: TGTGCCAGCACTGTCGAAACAGATACGCAGTATTTT.